This T cell receptor (beta chain) is from a study of blood T cell repertoires in COVID-19 (dated by TCRdb to about 2020). In the study overall: Samples from collaborators originated in the United States, Italy and Spain and spanned both the acute and convalescent phases of COVID-19. The sample metadata nearly always contained a de-identified subject ID, COVID-19 status, age in years and sex. The dataset comprised deeply sampled blood TCRbeta repertoires from subjects exposed to, actively infected with, or recovered from COVID-19. Samples were obtained from the ongoing ImmuneRACE study (first 160 participants) and from 1,254 subjects provided by 6 global collaborators. The prospective study material was composed of cDNA or gDNA derived from T cells, B-cell-depleted T cells, or PBMCs. Where available, HLA class I and class II types were obtained from metadata supplied by the sample provider rather than from assay-based typing. The repertoires were made available in a free public database intended to serve as a resource for research on the immune response to SARS-CoV-2.

Trimmed from V: 4 bases; trimmed from J: 5 bases; junction bases lacking a gene match: 4. The CDR3 goes from the cysteine to the phenylalanine over 13 residues. Left in the record is the CDR3 DNA by itself, 39 bases read in frame from the first base. According to the germline V gene, CDR1 reads SNHLY and CDR2 reads FYNNEI. The paper's findings and limits, for the study overall: The amount of clinical and demographic metadata varied by source and participant and was provided uncurated.

The immunoSEQ Assay, a bias-controlled multiplex PCR, was used to amplify TCRbeta CDR3 regions from genomic DNA. The published analysis was carried out like this. The number of nucleated cells in each sample was estimated from the amplification of reference gene primers within the assay. To quantify the absolute abundance of each unique TCRbeta CDR3 rearrangement, sequence reads were collapsed and filtered. For each sample, productive Simpson clonality was calculated as the square root of Simpson's diversity index across productive rearrangements. TCRdb took this table from immuneACCESS and kept in-frame rearrangements with V and J called. Such tables lack part of the clones; where checked against another copy, unresolved V genes explain under half of the gap, and the rest is unexplained. The DNA gave D and trimming, while V, J and clone size come from that table. Present in this sample are a few hundred thousand clones, 90% of which were seen just once. Of the sample, more than 13% falls within the top ten clones.

Enrolling through a virtual design, the prospective study's participants ranged in age from roughly 18 to 100 years and lived across around 25 United States geographic areas. In the prospective study, cohorts were assigned on the basis of participant-reported clinical history obtained from a screening survey and a study questionnaire. Exposed participants had been in contact with someone with a PCR-confirmed or clinician-diagnosed COVID-19 case within 2 weeks of study entry. In the prospective study, whole blood, serum and a nasopharyngeal or oropharyngeal swab were collected from each participant by mobile phlebotomists. Participants in the prospective study had the option to provide additional blood draws and questionnaires over a roughly two-month period. Blood samples from the prospective study were shipped frozen or at room temperature prior to DNA extraction. Notes on this clone: Its antigen is unknown. Base qualities are not recorded, but no much larger clone differs from it by a single base.

The clonotype comes from a man aged 30 to 39 who had been exposed to COVID-19. The chain is encoded by TRBV2 joined to TRBJ2-7, and TRBD1 aligns with 8 junction nucleotides. Sequencing was done on a sample of PBMCs or T cells enriched from blood (not recorded which). The DNA sequence is TGTGCCAGCAGTGGGGACAGGATTAACGAGCAGTACTTC. Protein translation: CASSGDRINEQYF.